These T cell receptor beta chains were read from a single sample in a study of regulatory T cells in long-lasting Graves disease. TCRdb independently ran MiXCR on the multiplex PCR reads; one entry per CDR3 protein. The sample consists of hundreds of thousands of distinct CDR3 sequences, less than 15% of them appearing once. These data also formed part of another study, on T cells in Graves' hyperthyroidism and ophthalmopathy.

The input for sequencing was peripheral blood mononuclear cells (PBMCs), taken at new diagnosis, from a patient treated with antithyroid drugs. The receptors shown here come from a man aged 25-45 years with Graves disease. Each CDR3 is given with its conserved first and last residue. The D gene is left open where the match is weak. Size is omitted from some rows. Given values are once, few, many or a class for expanded clones.

J gene | V gene | clone size | D gene | CDR3 length | CDR3 protein | CDR3 DNA
TRBJ1-5 | TRBV7-9 | - | - | 15 | CASSNGQPDSGPQHF | TGTGCCAGCAGCAACGGACAGCCAGATTCGGGGCCCCAGCATTTT
TRBJ2-6 | TRBV27 | few | - | 14 | CASRLISGANVLTF | TGTGCCAGCAGACTAATCTCTGGGGCCAACGTCCTGACTTTC
TRBJ2-2 | TRBV29-1 | many | TRBD2 | 14 | CSARGGVNTGELFF | TGCAGCGCCCGGGGGGGGGTTAACACCGGGGAGCTGTTTTTT
TRBJ2-1 | TRBV9 | few | TRBD2 | 15 | CASSAGTSEVNEQFF | TGTGCCAGCAGCGCGGGGACTAGCGAGGTCAATGAGCAGTTCTTC
TRBJ2-1 | TRBV30 | many | - | 12 | CAWSVTNSEQFF | TGTGCCTGGAGTGTAACAAATTCTGAGCAGTTCTTC
TRBJ2-2 | TRBV7-8 | many | - | 16 | CASSLIPVGYTGELFF | TGTGCCAGCAGCTTAATCCCCGTAGGATACACCGGGGAGCTGTTTTTT
TRBJ2-1 | TRBV2 | many | - | 16 | CASSEELGTFHNEQFF | TGTGCCAGCAGTGAAGAGCTGGGGACCTTTCACAATGAGCAGTTCTTC
TRBJ2-7 | TRBV20-1 | - | TRBD2 | 14 | CSAMTSGRIYEQYF | TGCAGTGCCATGACTAGCGGGAGGATCTACGAGCAGTACTTC
TRBJ1-5 | TRBV2 | many | - | 14 | CASSEGGASQPQHF | TGTGCCAGCAGTGAAGGGGGAGCCAGTCAGCCCCAGCATTTT
TRBJ2-1 | TRBV12-3/TRBV12-4 | many | - | 15 | CASSFGQSSYNEQFF | TGTGCCAGCAGTTTTGGGCAGAGCTCCTACAATGAGCAGTTCTTC
TRBJ2-3 | TRBV5-1 | few | TRBD2 | 16 | CASSVSLAGVTDAQYF | TGCGCCAGCAGCGTATCGCTAGCGGGAGTGACAGATGCGCAGTATTTT
TRBJ2-2 | TRBV10-2 | - | TRBD1 | 14 | CASRQGENTGELFF | TGCGCCAGCAGACAGGGGGAGAACACCGGGGAGCTGTTTTTT
TRBJ2-3 | TRBV29-1 | few | TRBD2 | 17 | CSVAPGLAGGDTDTQYF | TGCAGCGTGGCACCGGGACTAGCGGGAGGAGACACAGATACGCAGTATTTT
TRBJ1-4 | TRBV12-3/TRBV12-4 | - | TRBD1 | 15 | CASSPGDRNTEKLFF | TGTGCCAGCAGTCCAGGGGACAGAAATACTGAAAAACTGTTTTTT
TRBJ2-3 | TRBV29-1 | - | - | 14 | CSVEDRRSTDTQYF | TGCAGCGTTGAAGATAGGAGAAGCACAGATACGCAGTATTTT
TRBJ1-2 | TRBV2 | many | - | 13 | CASSEGQGYGYTF | TGTGCCAGCAGTGAGGGGCAAGGCTATGGCTACACCTTC
TRBJ2-5 | TRBV5-4 | few | - | 13 | CASSSGPDETQYF | TGTGCCAGCAGCTCCGGGCCCGACGAGACCCAGTACTTC
TRBJ2-7 | TRBV28 | many | - | 11 | CASSQQVEQYF | TGTGCCAGCAGTCAACAGGTTGAGCAGTACTTC
TRBJ2-1 | TRBV4-1 | - | - | 13 | CASSLTELDHAFF | TGTGCCAGCAGCCTCACCGAACTAGACCATGCGTTCTTC
TRBJ2-7 | TRBV6-2/TRBV6-3 | many | TRBD2 | 13 | CASRAGPGYEQYF | TGTGCCAGCAGAGCGGGACCCGGCTACGAGCAGTACTTC
TRBJ2-5 | TRBV29-1 | many | TRBD1 | 14 | CSVGKGQRRETQYF | TGCAGCGTTGGCAAGGGACAGAGAAGAGAAACCCAGTACTTC
TRBJ2-5 | TRBV12-3/TRBV12-4 | - | - | 14 | CASSPVGEGGTQYF | TGTGCCAGCAGTCCGGTCGGGGAGGGGGGGACCCAGTACTTC
TRBJ2-2 | TRBV7-8 | few | - | 14 | CASSFEGMGGELFF | TGTGCCAGCAGCTTTGAGGGGATGGGCGGGGAGCTGTTTTTT
TRBJ2-7 | TRBV18 | - | - | 17 | CASSPFDREDGSYEQYF | TGTGCCAGCTCACCATTCGACAGGGAGGACGGCTCCTACGAGCAGTACTTC
TRBJ2-3 | TRBV5-1 | few | - | 16 | CASDRGTFTRTDTQYF | TGCGCCAGCGATCGGGGGACTTTCACTCGCACAGATACGCAGTATTTT
TRBJ2-1 | TRBV2 | many | - | 13 | CASSSGPWNEQFF | TGTGCCAGCAGCTCAGGGCCTTGGAATGAGCAGTTCTTC
TRBJ2-3 | TRBV7-9 | many | TRBD2 | 16 | CASSLGLAGYTDTQYF | TGTGCCAGCAGCCTCGGACTAGCGGGATACACAGATACGCAGTATTTT
TRBJ2-7 | TRBV10-3 | many | - | 12 | CAIRGGLYEQYF | TGTGCCATCAGGGGAGGTTTATACGAGCAGTACTTC
TRBJ1-2 | TRBV7-3 | many | - | 15 | CASSLDSSNIYGYTF | TGTGCCAGCAGCCTCGACAGTAGTAACATTTACGGCTACACCTTC
TRBJ2-7 | TRBV29-1 | few | TRBD2 | 14 | CSVDRAGETYEQYF | TGCAGCGTTGATCGAGCGGGAGAGACCTACGAGCAGTACTTC
TRBJ2-1 | TRBV11-2 | few | - | 18 | CASSQRGQRILSYNEQFF | TGTGCCAGCAGCCAAAGGGGCCAGCGGATTCTTTCCTACAATGAGCAGTTCTTC
TRBJ1-6 | TRBV6-5 | many | - | 14 | CASSSTRVRSPLHF | TGTGCCAGCAGTTCAACCAGGGTGCGCTCACCCCTCCACTTT
TRBJ2-2 | TRBV6-5 | many | TRBD2 | 16 | CASSYRTRFGTGELFF | TGTGCCAGCAGTTACAGGACTAGGTTTGGCACCGGGGAGCTGTTTTTT
TRBJ1-2 | TRBV12-3/TRBV12-4 | many | TRBD1 | 15 | CASSSPSQGASGYTF | TGTGCCAGCAGTTCTCCGTCCCAGGGGGCCTCTGGCTACACCTTC
TRBJ2-1 | TRBV13 | - | TRBD2 | 15 | CASSLSASGTYEQFF | TGTGCCAGCAGCTTATCGGCTAGCGGGACCTATGAGCAGTTCTTC
TRBJ2-5 | TRBV7-7 | many | - | 15 | CASSEERAPQETQYF | TGTGCCAGCAGCGAGGAGAGGGCACCTCAAGAGACCCAGTACTTC
TRBJ2-2 | TRBV27 | many | TRBD2 | 15 | CASSFVAGGTGELFF | TGTGCCAGCAGTTTCGTAGCGGGAGGAACCGGGGAGCTGTTTTTT
TRBJ2-2 | TRBV29-1 | many | TRBD2 | 14 | CSVWRESPTGELFF | TGCAGCGTCTGGCGGGAGAGCCCCACCGGGGAGCTGTTTTTT
TRBJ1-1 | TRBV5-1 | many | TRBD1 | 15 | CASSQDTGGNTEAFF | TGCGCCAGCAGCCAGGATACAGGGGGGAACACTGAAGCTTTCTTT
TRBJ1-4 | TRBV5-6 | - | - | 16 | CASSLVGTPDNEKLFF | TGTGCCAGCAGCTTGGTCGGGACACCTGACAATGAAAAACTGTTTTTT
TRBJ2-1 | TRBV24-1 | few | - | 15 | CATSDSQLLYNEQFF | TGTGCCACCAGTGACAGCCAACTACTTTACAATGAGCAGTTCTTC
TRBJ1-1 | TRBV6-1 | many | TRBD1 | 16 | CASSLIDRGRGGEAFF | TGTGCCAGCAGCCTAATCGACAGGGGGCGCGGGGGTGAAGCTTTCTTT
TRBJ2-3 | TRBV5-1 | many | - | 15 | CASSLTGRGTDTQYF | TGCGCCAGCAGCTTGACCGGAAGGGGCACAGATACGCAGTATTTT
TRBJ1-5 | TRBV19 | - | TRBD1 | 16 | CASSIQTGSLEQPQHF | TGTGCCAGTAGTATACAGACAGGGAGTTTAGAACAGCCCCAGCATTTT
TRBJ1-2 | TRBV24-1 | many | - | 14 | CATSEPTVDYGYTF | TGTGCCACCAGTGAACCGACGGTCGACTATGGCTACACCTTC
TRBJ2-5 | TRBV2 | many | - | 15 | CASSEPAYEGETQYF | TGTGCCAGCAGTGAACCGGCGTACGAGGGGGAGACCCAGTACTTC
TRBJ2-5 | TRBV5-1 | - | TRBD1 | 15 | CASSTRTGGVETQYF | TGCGCCAGCAGCACCAGGACAGGGGGCGTGGAGACCCAGTACTTC
TRBJ2-7 | TRBV12-3/TRBV12-4 | many | - | 15 | CASSLDGARDYEQYF | TGTGCCAGCAGTTTGGATGGGGCCCGGGACTACGAGCAGTACTTC
TRBJ1-5 | TRBV20-1 | - | - | 16 | CSAEPSPEYSNQPQHF | TGCAGTGCTGAACCATCTCCCGAATATAGCAATCAGCCCCAGCATTTT
TRBJ2-7 | TRBV3-1 | many | TRBD1 | 15 | CASSLRGTGTREQYF | TGTGCCAGCAGCCTAAGGGGGACAGGGACGCGCGAGCAGTACTTC
TRBJ2-1 | TRBV7-9 | many | - | 21 | CASIQAPGLLTLPSSYNEQFF | TGTGCCAGCATCCAGGCACCCGGACTCCTGACCCTCCCAAGCTCCTACAATGAGCAGTTCTTC
TRBJ2-4 | TRBV2 | - | - | 11 | CASIGANIQYF | TGTGCCAGCATCGGAGCGAACATTCAGTACTTC
TRBJ1-1 | TRBV10-3 | few | - | 13 | CAITAEGVGEAFF | TGTGCCATCACCGCGGAGGGGGTAGGGGAGGCTTTCTTT
TRBJ1-1 | TRBV2 | many | - | 15 | CASSEQLTVNTEAFF | TGTGCCAGCAGTGAACAATTAACGGTGAACACTGAAGCTTTCTTT
TRBJ2-7 | TRBV7-9 | - | TRBD2 | 17 | CASSLALAGLFSYEQYF | TGTGCCAGCAGCTTAGCGTTAGCGGGACTTTTCTCCTACGAGCAGTACTTC
TRBJ2-5 | TRBV5-1 | few | - | 14 | CASSLEWERETQYF | TGCGCCAGCAGCTTGGAGTGGGAGCGGGAGACCCAGTACTTC
TRBJ1-1 | TRBV28 | - | TRBD1 | 14 | CASIFQGAATEAFF | TGTGCCAGTATCTTCCAGGGGGCGGCCACTGAAGCTTTCTTT